This T cell receptor beta chain comes out of a study of monozygotic twins with inflammatory bowel disease. No DNA is given; TCRdb re-called the 5' RACE reads and lists each CDR3 protein once. The repertoire table contains over 110,000 distinct CDR3 sequences. The CDR3 has 15 residues. Germline values: CDR1 SEHNR, CDR2 FQNEAQ (reference sequence). This sequence was found in a human donor with ulcerative colitis or Crohn's disease, or a healthy co-twin of an affected twin (not recorded which). The sample was blood. The genes are TRBV7-9 and TRBJ1-4. This CDR3 is CASSPTAATNEKLFF.